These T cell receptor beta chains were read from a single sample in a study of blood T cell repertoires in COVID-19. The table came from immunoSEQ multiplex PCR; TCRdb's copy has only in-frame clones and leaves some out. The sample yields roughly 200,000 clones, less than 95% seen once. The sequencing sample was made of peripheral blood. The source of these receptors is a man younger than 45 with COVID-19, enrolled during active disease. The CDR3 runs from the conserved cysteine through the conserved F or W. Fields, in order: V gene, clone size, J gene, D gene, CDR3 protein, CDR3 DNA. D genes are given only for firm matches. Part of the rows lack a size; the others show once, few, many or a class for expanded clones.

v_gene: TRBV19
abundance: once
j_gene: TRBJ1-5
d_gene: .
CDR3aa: CASSPTDRNQPQHF
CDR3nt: TGTGCCAGTAGTCCTACGGACAGAAATCAGCCCCAGCATTTT

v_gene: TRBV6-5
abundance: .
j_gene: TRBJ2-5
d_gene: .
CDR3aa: CASSYAGSPETQYF
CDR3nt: TGTGCCAGCAGTTACGCCGGGAGTCCAGAGACCCAGTACTTC

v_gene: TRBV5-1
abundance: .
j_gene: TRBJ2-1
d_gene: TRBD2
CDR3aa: CASSPAGASYNEQFF
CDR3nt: TGCGCCAGCAGCCCAGCGGGGGCCTCCTACAATGAGCAGTTCTTC

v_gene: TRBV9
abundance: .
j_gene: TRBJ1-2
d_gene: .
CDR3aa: CASSAGSFNYGYTF
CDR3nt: TGTGCCAGCAGCGCAGGATCTTTCAACTATGGCTACACCTTC

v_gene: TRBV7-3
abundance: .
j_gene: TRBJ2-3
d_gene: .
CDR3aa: CASSFDYTDTQYF
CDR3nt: TGTGCCAGCAGCTTTGACTACACAGATACGCAGTATTTT

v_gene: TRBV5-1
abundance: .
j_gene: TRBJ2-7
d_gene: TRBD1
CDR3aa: CASSLGQGVGYEQYF
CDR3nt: TGCGCCAGCAGCTTGGGACAGGGGGTGGGATACGAGCAGTACTTC

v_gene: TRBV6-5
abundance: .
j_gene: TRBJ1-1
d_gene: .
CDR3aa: CASRSIEVNTEAFF
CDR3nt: TGTGCCAGCAGGTCCATCGAGGTGAACACTGAAGCTTTCTTT

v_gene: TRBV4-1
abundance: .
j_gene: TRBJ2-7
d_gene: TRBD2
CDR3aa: CASSHNTPGLAGAPRAEQYF
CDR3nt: TGCGCCAGCAGCCACAACACGCCGGGACTAGCGGGGGCCCCCCGGGCGGAGCAGTACTTC

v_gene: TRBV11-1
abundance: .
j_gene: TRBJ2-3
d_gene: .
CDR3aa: CASSRTSTDTQYF
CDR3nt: TGTGCCAGCAGCCGGACAAGCACAGATACGCAGTATTTT

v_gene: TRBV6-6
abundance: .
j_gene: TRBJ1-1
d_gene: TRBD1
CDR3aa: CASSYLDRGSEAFF
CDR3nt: TGTGCCAGCAGTTACCTTGACAGGGGATCTGAAGCTTTCTTT

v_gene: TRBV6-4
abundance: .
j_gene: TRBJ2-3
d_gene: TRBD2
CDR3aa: CASKPSGGAMTDTQYF
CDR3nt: TGTGCCAGCAAACCCAGCGGGGGGGCGATGACAGATACGCAGTATTTT

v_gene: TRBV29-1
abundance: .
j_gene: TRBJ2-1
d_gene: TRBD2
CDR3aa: CSVRGLAGNNEQFF
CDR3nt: TGCAGCGTACGAGGACTAGCGGGGAACAATGAGCAGTTCTTC

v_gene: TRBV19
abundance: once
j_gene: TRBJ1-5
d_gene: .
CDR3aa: CASTSGNQPQHF
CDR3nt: .

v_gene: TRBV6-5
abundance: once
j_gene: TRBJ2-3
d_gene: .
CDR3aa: CASGQRGNTQYF
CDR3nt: TGTGCCAGCGGACAAAGGGGAAATACGCAGTATTTT

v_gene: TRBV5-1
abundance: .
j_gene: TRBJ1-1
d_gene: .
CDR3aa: CASSEQSSTEAFF
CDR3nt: TGCGCCAGCAGCGAACAGTCAAGCACTGAAGCTTTCTTT

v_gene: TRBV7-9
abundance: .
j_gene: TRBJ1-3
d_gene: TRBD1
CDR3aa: CASSPRDRRIPSSGNTIYF
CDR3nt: TGTGCCAGCAGCCCCCGGGACAGGCGAATCCCGAGCTCTGGAAACACCATATATTTT

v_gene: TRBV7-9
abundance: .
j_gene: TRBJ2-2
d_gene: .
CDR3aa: CASSPVFTGELFF
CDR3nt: TGTGCCAGCAGCCCCGTTTTCACCGGGGAGCTGTTTTTT

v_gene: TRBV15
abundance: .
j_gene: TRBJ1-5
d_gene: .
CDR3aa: CATSRDGLYNQPQHF
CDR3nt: TGTGCCACCAGCAGGGACGGACTTTACAATCAGCCCCAGCATTTT

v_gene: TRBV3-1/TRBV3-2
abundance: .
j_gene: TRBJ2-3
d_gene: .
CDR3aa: CASSRSTTIPSTDTQYF
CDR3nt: TGTGCCAGCAGCCGATCTACTACAATTCCTAGCACAGATACGCAGTATTTT

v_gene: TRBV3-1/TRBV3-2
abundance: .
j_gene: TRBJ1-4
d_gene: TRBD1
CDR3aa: CASSPTGSREKLFF
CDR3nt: TGTGCCAGCAGCCCGACAGGGTCGAGGGAAAAACTGTTTTTT

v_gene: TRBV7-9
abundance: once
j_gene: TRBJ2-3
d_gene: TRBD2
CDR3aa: CASSKSGGSGDTQYF
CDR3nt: TGTGCCAGCAGCAAAAGCGGGGGGTCGGGAGATACGCAGTATTTT

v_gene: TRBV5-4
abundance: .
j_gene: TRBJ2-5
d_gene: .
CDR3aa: CASSLLTGGQETQYF
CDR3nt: TGTGCCAGCAGCTTACTGACAGGCGGCCAAGAGACCCAGTACTTC

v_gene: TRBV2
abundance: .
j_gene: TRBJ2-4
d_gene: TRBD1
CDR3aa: CASSGDSKNIQYF
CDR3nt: TGTGCCAGCAGCGGGGACAGCAAAAACATTCAGTACTTC

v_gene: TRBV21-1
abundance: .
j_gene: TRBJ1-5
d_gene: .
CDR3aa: CASSRRTGFNQPQHF
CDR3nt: TGTGCCAGCAGCCGGAGGACAGGATTCAATCAGCCCCAGCATTTT

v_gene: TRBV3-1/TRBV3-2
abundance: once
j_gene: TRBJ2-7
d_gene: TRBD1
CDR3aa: CASSHQGAYEQYF
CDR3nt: TGTGCCAGCAGTCACCAGGGGGCCTACGAGCAGTACTTC

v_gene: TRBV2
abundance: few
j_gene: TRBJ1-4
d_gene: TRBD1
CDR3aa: CASRTGQGANEKLFF
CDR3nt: TGTGCCAGCAGGACGGGACAGGGTGCTAATGAAAAACTGTTTTTT

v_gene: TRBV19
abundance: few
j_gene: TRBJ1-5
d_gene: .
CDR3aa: CASSIGGRGNQPQHF
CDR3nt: TGTGCCAGTAGTATAGGGGGCAGAGGCAATCAGCCCCAGCATTTT

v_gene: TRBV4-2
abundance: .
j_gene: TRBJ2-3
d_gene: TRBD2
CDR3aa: CASSPSGGADTQYF
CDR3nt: TGTGCCAGCAGCCCTAGCGGGGGTGCCGATACGCAGTATTTT

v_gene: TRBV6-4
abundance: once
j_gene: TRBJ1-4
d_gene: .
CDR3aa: CASSPGRSNEKLFF
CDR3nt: TGTGCCAGCAGTCCGGGTCGCTCTAATGAAAAACTGTTTTTT

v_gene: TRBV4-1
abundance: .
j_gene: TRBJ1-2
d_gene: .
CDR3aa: CASSQVTEVDGYTF
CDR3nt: TGCGCCAGCAGCCAAGTTACCGAGGTCGATGGCTACACCTTC

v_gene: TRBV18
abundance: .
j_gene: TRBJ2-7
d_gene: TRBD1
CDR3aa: CASSPGQGLVEQYF
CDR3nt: TGTGCCAGCTCACCGGGACAGGGGTTGGTGGAGCAGTACTTC

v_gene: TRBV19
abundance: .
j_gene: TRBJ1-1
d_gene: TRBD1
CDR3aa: CASSWTGSYPNTEAFF
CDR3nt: TGTGCCAGTAGTTGGACAGGGTCCTATCCGAACACTGAAGCTTTCTTT

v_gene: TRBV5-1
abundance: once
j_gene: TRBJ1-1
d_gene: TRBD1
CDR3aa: CASSTGDRGNTEAFF
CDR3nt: TGCGCCAGCAGCACCGGGGACAGGGGGAACACTGAAGCTTTCTTT

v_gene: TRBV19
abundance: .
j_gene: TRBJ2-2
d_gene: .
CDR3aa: CASSIASATGELFF
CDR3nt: TGTGCCAGTAGTATAGCCAGCGCCACCGGGGAGCTGTTTTTT

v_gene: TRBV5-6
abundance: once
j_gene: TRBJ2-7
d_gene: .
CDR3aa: CASSLSRGGTYEQYF
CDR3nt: TGTGCCAGCAGCTTGTCCAGGGGAGGGACCTACGAGCAGTACTTC

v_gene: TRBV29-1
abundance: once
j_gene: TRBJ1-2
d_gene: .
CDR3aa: CSVEDVRGSRSRGYTF
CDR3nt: TGCAGCGTTGAAGATGTTAGGGGGTCACGCTCTAGAGGCTACACCTTC

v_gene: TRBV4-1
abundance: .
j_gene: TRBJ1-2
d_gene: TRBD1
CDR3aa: CASSQTGTANYGYTF
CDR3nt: TGCGCCAGCAGCCAAACCGGGACAGCTAACTATGGCTACACCTTC

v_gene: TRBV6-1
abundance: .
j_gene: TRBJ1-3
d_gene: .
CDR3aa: CASSPDSSGNTIYF
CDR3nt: TGTGCCAGCAGTCCCGACAGCTCTGGAAACACCATATATTTT

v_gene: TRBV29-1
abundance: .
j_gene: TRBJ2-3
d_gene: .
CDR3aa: CSVASGQIRDTQYF
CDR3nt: TGCAGCGTGGCATCCGGACAGATCAGAGATACGCAGTATTTT

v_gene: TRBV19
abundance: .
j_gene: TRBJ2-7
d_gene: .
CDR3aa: CASSVQGGTASVEQYF
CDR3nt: TGTGCCAGTAGTGTACAAGGAGGGACGGCCTCGGTCGAGCAGTACTTC